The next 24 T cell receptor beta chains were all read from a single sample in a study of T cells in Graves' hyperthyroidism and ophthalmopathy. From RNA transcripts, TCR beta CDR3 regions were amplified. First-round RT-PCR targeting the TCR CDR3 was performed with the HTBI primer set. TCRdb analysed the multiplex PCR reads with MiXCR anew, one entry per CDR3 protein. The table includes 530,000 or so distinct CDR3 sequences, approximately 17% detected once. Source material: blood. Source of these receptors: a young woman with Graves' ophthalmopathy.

The CDR3 here is CASSQVQGANEKLFF. The CDR3 DNA reads as TGTGCCAGCAGCCAAGTTCAGGGCGCTAATGAAAAACTGTTTTTT. The chain couples TRBV4-2 to TRBJ1-4; D is perhaps TRBD1 (5 bases). The CDR3 contains 15 residues. The germline gives CDR1 LGHNA, CDR2 YNFKEQ. The V end lost 1 base, the J end lost 3 bases, and 9 bases lay between the germline ends.

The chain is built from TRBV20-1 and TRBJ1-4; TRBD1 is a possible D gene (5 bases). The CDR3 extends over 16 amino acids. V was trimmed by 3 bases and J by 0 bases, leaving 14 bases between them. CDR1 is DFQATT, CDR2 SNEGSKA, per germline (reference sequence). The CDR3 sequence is CSARGGGETTNEKLFF. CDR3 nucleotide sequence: TGCAGTGCTAGGGGGGGGGGAGAAACAACTAATGAAAAACTGTTTTTT.

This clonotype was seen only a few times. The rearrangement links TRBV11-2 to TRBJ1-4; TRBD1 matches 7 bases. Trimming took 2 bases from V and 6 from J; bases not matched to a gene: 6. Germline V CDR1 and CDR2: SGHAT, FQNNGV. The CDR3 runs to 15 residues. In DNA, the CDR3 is TGTGCCAGCAGCTTATATCCCAGGGGGGATGAAAAACTGTTTTTT. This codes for CASSLYPRGDEKLFF. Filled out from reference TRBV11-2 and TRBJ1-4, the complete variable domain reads EAGVAQSPRYKIIEKRQSVAFWCNPISGHATLYWYQQILGQGPKLLIQFQNNGVVDDSQLPKDRFSAERLKGVDSTLKIQPAKLEDSAVYLCASSLYPRGDEKLFFGSGTQLSVL.

The CDR3 spells CASRRGGGGPSDGYTF. In nucleotides, the CDR3 is TGTGCCAGCAGGCGGGGAGGGGGGGGGCCGTCAGACGGCTACACCTTC. The chain is built from TRBV6-1 and TRBJ1-2; TRBD1 might be the D (6 bases). V was shortened by 6 bases and J by 8 bases, with 25 bases between the two germline ends. The CDR3 has 16 residues. CDR1 is MNHNS, CDR2 SASEGT, per germline.

CDR3 DNA: TGTGCCAGCACCTCACTCGTTCGGGCGCGGGACTATGGCTACACCTTC. Translating gives CASTSLVRARDYGYTF. The chain combines TRBV7-9 with TRBJ1-2, with unresolved D. The CDR3 sequence is 16 residues long. Between the trimmed V and J ends, which lost 7 bases and 3 bases, there was a span of 21 bases. Germline V gene lookup returns CDR1 SEHNR and CDR2 FQNEAQ (reference sequence).

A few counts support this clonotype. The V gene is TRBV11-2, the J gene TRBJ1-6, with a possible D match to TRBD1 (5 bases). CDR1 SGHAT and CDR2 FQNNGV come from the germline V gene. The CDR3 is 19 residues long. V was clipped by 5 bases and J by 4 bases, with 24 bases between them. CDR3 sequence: CASSRSMGVPSWYNSPLHF. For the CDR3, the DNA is TGTGCCAGCAGCCGAAGTATGGGGGTTCCCTCCTGGTATAATTCACCCCTCCACTTT. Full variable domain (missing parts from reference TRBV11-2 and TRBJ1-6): EAGVAQSPRYKIIEKRQSVAFWCNPISGHATLYWYQQILGQGPKLLIQFQNNGVVDDSQLPKDRFSAERLKGVDSTLKIQPAKLEDSAVYLCASSRSMGVPSWYNSPLHFGNGTRLTVT.

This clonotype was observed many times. The CDR3 DNA follows: TGTGCCTGGAGTGGTGGGTGGACTGAAGCTTTCTTT. Translated: CAWSGGWTEAFF. The chain couples TRBV30 to TRBJ1-1; D unresolved. Trimming left V 1 base short and J 5 bases short, with 8 bases between. From germline, CDR1 is GTSNPN and CDR2 SVGIG (reference sequence). The CDR3 runs 12 residues.

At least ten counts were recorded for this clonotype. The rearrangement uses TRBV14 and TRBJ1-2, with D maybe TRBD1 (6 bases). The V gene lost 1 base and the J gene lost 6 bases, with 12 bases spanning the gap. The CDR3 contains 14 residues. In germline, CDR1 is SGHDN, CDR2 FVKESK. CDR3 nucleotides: TGTGCCAGCAGCCAAGCCGGGACAACGAATGGCTACACCTTC. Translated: CASSQAGTTNGYTF.

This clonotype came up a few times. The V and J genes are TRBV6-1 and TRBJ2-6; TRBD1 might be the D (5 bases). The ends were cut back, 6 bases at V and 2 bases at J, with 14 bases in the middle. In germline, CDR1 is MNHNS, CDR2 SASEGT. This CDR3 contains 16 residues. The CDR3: CASSLSRGTGANVLTF. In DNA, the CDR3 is TGTGCCAGCAGCCTTAGTAGGGGAACTGGGGCCAACGTCCTGACTTTC.

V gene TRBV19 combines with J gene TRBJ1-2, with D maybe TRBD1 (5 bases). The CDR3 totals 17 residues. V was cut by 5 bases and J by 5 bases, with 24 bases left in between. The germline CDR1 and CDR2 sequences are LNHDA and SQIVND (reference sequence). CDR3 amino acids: CASSPGDSSSHGYGYTF. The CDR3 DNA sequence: TGTGCCAGTAGTCCCGGAGACAGTAGTTCTCACGGTTATGGCTACACCTTC.

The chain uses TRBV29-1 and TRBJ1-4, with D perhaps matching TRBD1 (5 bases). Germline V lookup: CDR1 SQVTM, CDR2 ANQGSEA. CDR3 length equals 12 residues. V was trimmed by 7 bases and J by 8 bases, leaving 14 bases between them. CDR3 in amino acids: CSARQRGEKLFF. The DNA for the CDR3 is TGCAGCGCCCGACAGCGGGGCGAAAAACTGTTTTTT. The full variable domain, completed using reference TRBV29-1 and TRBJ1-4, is SAVISQKPSRDICQRGTSLTIQCQVDSQVTMMFWYRQQPGQSLTLIATANQGSEATYESGFVIDKFPISRPNLTFSTLTVSNMSPEDSSIYLCSARQRGEKLFFGSGTQLSVL.

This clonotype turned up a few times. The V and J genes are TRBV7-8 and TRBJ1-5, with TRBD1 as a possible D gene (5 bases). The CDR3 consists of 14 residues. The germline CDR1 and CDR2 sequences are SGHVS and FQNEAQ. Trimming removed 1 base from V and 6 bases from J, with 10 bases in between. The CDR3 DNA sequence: TGTGCCAGCAGCTTAGAACCTGACAGTCAGCCCCAGCATTTT. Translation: CASSLEPDSQPQHF.

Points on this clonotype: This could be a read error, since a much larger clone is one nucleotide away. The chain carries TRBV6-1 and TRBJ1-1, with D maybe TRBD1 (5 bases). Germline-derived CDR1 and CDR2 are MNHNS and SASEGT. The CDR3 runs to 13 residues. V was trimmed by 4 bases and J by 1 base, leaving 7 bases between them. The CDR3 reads CASSADRNTEAFF. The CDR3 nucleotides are TGTGCCAGCAGTGCAGACAGGAACACTGAAGCTTTCTTT.

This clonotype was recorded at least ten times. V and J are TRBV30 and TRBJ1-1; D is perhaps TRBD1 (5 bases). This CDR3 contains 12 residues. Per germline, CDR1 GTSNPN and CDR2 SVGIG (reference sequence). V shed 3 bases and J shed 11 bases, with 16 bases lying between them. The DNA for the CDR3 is TGTGCCTGGAGACCGACAGTACGTTTGGCTTTCTTT. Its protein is CAWRPTVRLAFF.

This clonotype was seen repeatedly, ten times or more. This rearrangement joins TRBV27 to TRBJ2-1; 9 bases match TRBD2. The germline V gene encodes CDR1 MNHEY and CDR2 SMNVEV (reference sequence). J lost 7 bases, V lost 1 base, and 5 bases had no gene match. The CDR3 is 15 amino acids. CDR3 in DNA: TGTGCCAGCAGTTTATGGGCGGGGGGGCAAAATGAGCAGTTCTTC. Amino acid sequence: CASSLWAGGQNEQFF.

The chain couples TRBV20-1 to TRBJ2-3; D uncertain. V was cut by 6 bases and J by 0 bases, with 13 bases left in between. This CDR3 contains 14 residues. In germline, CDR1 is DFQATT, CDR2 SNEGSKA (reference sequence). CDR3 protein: CSAPEKGSTDTQYF. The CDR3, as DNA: TGCAGTGCCCCTGAAAAGGGTAGCACAGATACGCAGTATTTT.

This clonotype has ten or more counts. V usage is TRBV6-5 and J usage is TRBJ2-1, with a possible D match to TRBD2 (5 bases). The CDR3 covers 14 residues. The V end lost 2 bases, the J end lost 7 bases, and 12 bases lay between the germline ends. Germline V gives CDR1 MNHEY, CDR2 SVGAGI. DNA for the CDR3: TGTGCCAGCAGTTACAATCGGGGTCTGAATGAGCAGTTCTTC. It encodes CASSYNRGLNEQFF.

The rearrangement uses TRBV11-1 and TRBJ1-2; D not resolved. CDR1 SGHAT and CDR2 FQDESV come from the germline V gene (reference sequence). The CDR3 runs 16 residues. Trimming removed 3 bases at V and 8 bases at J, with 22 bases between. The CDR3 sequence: CASSLERDSPFRGYTF. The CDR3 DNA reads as TGTGCCAGCAGCTTGGAGAGGGATAGCCCGTTTCGGGGCTACACCTTC.

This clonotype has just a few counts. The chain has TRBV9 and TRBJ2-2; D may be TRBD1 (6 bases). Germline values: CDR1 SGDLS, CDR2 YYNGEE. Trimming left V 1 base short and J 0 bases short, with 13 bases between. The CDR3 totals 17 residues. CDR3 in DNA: TGTGCCAGCAGCGTAATACAGGGTTCAGCGAACACCGGGGAGCTGTTTTTT. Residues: CASSVIQGSANTGELFF.

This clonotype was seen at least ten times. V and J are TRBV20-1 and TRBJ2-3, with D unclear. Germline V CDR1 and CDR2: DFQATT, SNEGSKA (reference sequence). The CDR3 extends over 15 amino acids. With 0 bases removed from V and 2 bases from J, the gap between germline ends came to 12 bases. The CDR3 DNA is TGCAGTGCTAGAGATATAGGGCGAGACACAGATACGCAGTATTTT. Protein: CSARDIGRDTDTQYF.

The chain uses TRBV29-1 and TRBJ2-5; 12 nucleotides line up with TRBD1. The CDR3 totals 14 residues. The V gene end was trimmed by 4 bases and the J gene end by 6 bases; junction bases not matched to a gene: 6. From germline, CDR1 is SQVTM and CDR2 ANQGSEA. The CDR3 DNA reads TGCAGCGTTGGGGGGACAGGGGGCGCCCAGACCCAGTACTTC. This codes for CSVGGTGGAQTQYF.

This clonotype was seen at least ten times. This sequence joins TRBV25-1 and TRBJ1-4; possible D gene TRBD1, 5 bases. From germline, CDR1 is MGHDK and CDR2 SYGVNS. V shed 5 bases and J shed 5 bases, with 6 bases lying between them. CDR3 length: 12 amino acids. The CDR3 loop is CASSRGNEKLFF. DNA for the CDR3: TGTGCCAGCAGTCGGGGGAATGAAAAACTGTTTTTT.

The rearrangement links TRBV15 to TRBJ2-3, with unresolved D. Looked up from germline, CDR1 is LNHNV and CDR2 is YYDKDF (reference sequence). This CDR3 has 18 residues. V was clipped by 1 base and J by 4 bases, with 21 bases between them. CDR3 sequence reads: CATSRGRKGESIADTQYF. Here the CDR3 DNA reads TGTGCCACCAGCAGAGGCCGGAAGGGCGAGAGTATCGCAGATACGCAGTATTTT.

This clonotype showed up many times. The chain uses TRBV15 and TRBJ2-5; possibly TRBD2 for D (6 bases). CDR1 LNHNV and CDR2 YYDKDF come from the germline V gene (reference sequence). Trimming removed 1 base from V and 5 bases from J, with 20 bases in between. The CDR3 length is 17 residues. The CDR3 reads CATSRGDSGSLGETQYF. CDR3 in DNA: TGTGCCACCAGCAGAGGGGATAGCGGCTCCCTTGGGGAGACCCAGTACTTC.